Listed below are T cell receptor beta chains from one sample, sequenced in a study of cytomegalovirus exposure and HLA in healthy donors. The repertoire was sequenced with immunoSEQ multiplex PCR; TCRdb's copy has only in-frame clones and lacks some. The data hold more than 110,000 clones, with 78% observed a single time. The material sequenced was PBMCs. Receptors were obtained from a male donor in good health and CMV-seronegative. CDR3s include the opening cysteine and the closing phenylalanine or tryptophan. The order of the fields is V gene, J gene, clone size, D gene, CDR3 protein, CDR3 DNA. D genes are given only for firm matches. Size tells how often a clone was seen (once, few, many) or the class of an expanded clone, and some rows leave it out.

>TRBV14|TRBJ2-7|NA|TRBD2
CASSRRGLAGGVSSYEQYF
TGTGCCAGCAGCCGACGGGGACTAGCGGGAGGGGTAAGCTCCTACGAGCAGTACTTC
>TRBV7-2|TRBJ2-3|NA|TRBD2
CASSLAWSGRDTQYF
TGTGCCAGCAGCTTAGCGTGGAGCGGGAGAGATACGCAGTATTTT
>TRBV19|TRBJ1-6|NA|NA
CASSTDSNSPLHF
TGTGCCAGTAGTACGGACAGTAATTCACCCCTCCACTTT
>TRBV4-1|TRBJ1-2|NA|NA
CASSQDIGQEGFGYTF
TGCGCCAGCAGCCAAGATATAGGGCAGGAGGGTTTTGGCTACACCTTC
>TRBV11-2|TRBJ1-6|NA|NA
CASSLTVDSPLHF
TGTGCCAGCAGCTTAACGGTTGATTCACCCCTCCACTTT
>TRBV30|TRBJ1-6|NA|NA
CAWSVGGSYNSPLHF
TGTGCCTGGAGTGTAGGGGGCTCCTATAATTCACCCCTCCACTTT
>TRBV30|TRBJ1-2|NA|NA
CAWGWDNNYGYTF
TGTGCCTGGGGCTGGGACAATAACTATGGCTACACCTTC
>TRBV29-1|TRBJ2-7|NA|TRBD2
CSVEDESGGLYEQYF
TGCAGCGTTGAAGATGAAAGCGGGGGACTTTACGAGCAGTACTTC
>TRBV19|TRBJ1-2|NA|TRBD1
CASSPTGDYGYTF
TGTGCCAGTAGCCCCACAGGGGACTATGGCTACACCTTC
>TRBV9|TRBJ1-3|NA|TRBD1
CASSRDRGRSHLGNTIYF
TGTGCCAGCAGCCGAGACAGGGGAAGGTCTCACCTCGGAAACACCATATATTTT
>TRBV27|TRBJ2-7|NA|TRBD2
CASSPRRLAGVDEQYF
TGTGCCAGCAGCCCCAGGCGACTAGCGGGAGTCGACGAGCAGTACTTC
>TRBV10-1|TRBJ1-4|NA|TRBD1
CASRRDRGVGKLFF
TGCGCCAGCAGGAGGGACAGGGGTGTAGGAAAACTGTTTTTT
>TRBV2|TRBJ2-2|NA|TRBD2
CASRGTSGSHTGELFF
TGTGCCAGCAGGGGGACTAGCGGGAGCCACACCGGGGAGCTGTTTTTT
>TRBV19|TRBJ2-2|once|NA
CASSIALGLRNTGELFF
TGTGCCAGTAGTATAGCGTTGGGACTCAGGAACACCGGGGAGCTGTTTTTT
>TRBV6-1|TRBJ2-7|NA|TRBD1
CASRTVPGQGVKQYF
TGTGCCAGCAGAACTGTCCCGGGACAGGGGGTAAAGCAGTACTTC
>TRBV6-1|TRBJ1-2|NA|TRBD1
CATGGTGGNYGYTF
TGTGCCACCGGAGGGACAGGGGGCAATTATGGCTACACCTTC
>TRBV4-2|TRBJ1-5|few|TRBD1
CASSQDKAGGPYQPQHF
TGTGCCAGCAGCCAAGATAAGGCAGGGGGCCCCTATCAGCCCCAGCATTTT
>TRBV7-2|TRBJ2-7|NA|NA
CASSLGGINEQYF
TGTGCCAGCAGCTTGGGGGGTATAAACGAGCAGTACTTC
>TRBV9|TRBJ1-1|NA|NA
CASSVGRGPMNTEAFF
TGTGCCAGCAGCGTAGGGAGGGGACCAATGAACACTGAAGCTTTCTTT
>TRBV25-1|TRBJ2-5|NA|NA
CASSESGTLTGTQYF
TGTGCCAGCAGTGAATCCGGGACTCTCACGGGGACCCAGTACTTC
>TRBV5-6|TRBJ2-7|NA|NA
CASAIDRSYEQYF
TGTGCCAGCGCGATAGACAGATCCTACGAGCAGTACTTC
>TRBV7-2|TRBJ2-7|NA|NA
CASSLSIGSPGEQYF
TGTGCCAGCAGCTTGTCCATTGGCAGCCCAGGCGAGCAGTACTTC